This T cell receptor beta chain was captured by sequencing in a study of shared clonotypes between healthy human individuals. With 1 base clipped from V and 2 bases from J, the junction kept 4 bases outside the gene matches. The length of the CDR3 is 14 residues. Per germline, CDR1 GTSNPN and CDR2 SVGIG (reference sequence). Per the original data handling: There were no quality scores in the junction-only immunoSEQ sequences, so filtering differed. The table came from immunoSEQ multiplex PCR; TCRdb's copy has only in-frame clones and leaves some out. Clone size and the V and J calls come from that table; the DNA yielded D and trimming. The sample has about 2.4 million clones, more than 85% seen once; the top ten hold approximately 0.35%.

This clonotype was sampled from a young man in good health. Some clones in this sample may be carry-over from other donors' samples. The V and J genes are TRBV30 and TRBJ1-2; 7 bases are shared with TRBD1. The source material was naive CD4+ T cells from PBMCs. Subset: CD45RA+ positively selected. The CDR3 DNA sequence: TGTGCCTGGAGTGGAGAGGGACAGAACTATGGCTACACCTTC. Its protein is CAWSGEGQNYGYTF.